Below, one T cell receptor beta chain is given with its context. The source of the sample is a study of blood T cell repertoires in COVID-19. Study as a whole: COVID-19 samples, acute and convalescent, were from the United States, Italy and Spain. Sources were T cells, B-cell-depleted T cells, or PBMCs; the material itself was cDNA or gDNA.

Seattle patients were enrolled during active infection and followed longitudinally. Per the original methods: The assay estimated nucleated cells by amplifying reference gene primers. Method: immunoSEQ multiplex PCR; TCRdb's copy keeps in-frame clones and lacks some. V, J and clone size reflect that table, while D and trimming were determined from the DNA. The sample lists roughly 50,000 clones, 80% to 90% occurring once. Deletions cut 4 bases from V and 2 bases from J, with 6 bases between. Germline CDR1 is MNHNY and CDR2 is SVGAGI (reference sequence). The CDR3 consists of 12 residues. Sample: peripheral blood. V usage is TRBV6-6 and J usage is TRBJ2-7, with D perhaps TRBD1 (5 bases). The receptor was isolated from an elderly woman with COVID-19, enrolled during active disease. CDR3 in amino acids: CASSSTAYEQYF. CDR3 sequence (DNA): TGTGCCAGCAGTTCGACAGCCTACGAGCAGTACTTC.